This TCR beta chain was profiled in a study of T cells in Graves' hyperthyroidism and ophthalmopathy. Study findings and constraints: Among thyroid clonotypes expanded above 0.001, most also appeared in blood.

Template material for amplifying TCR beta CDR3 regions consisted of RNA transcripts. The HTBI primer set served for first-round RT-PCR of the TCR CDR3. MiXCR was run by TCRdb on the multiplex PCR reads, yielding one entry per CDR3 protein. The data hold about 640,000 distinct CDR3 sequences, with about 14% observed a single time. CDR3 length: 14 amino acids. Germline loops: CDR1 PRHDT, CDR2 FYEKMQ (reference sequence). Deletions cut 5 bases from V and 1 base from J, with 12 bases between. This clonotype was detected ten times or more. The antigen is undetermined. Input material: blood. The clonotype originates from a woman between 50 and 59 years old with Graves' ophthalmopathy. The gene calls are TRBV13 and TRBJ2-7; D is unresolved. CDR3 loop: CASSQTESSYEQYF. CDR3 bases: TGTGCCAGCAGCCAGACGGAGAGTTCCTACGAGCAGTACTTC.